This TCR beta chain came from a study of shared clonotypes between healthy human individuals. Overall study context: Aged 18 to 49, the donors were a couple of women and three men.

Notes on this clone: What it recognizes is unknown.

CD45RO-negative cells were positively selected for CCR7, leaving out terminally differentiated effector memory CD45RA+ cells. For sorted subsets, roughly 210 ng DNA per replicate equaled about 30,000 T cell genomes. The assay was immunoSEQ multiplex PCR, and TCRdb's table has in-frame clones only and misses some. Of millions of clones detected, roughly 95% appear once; the ten largest clones hold 0.85% to 1.2%. Study findings and constraints: Some clonotypes were shared by all four sorted-subset donors, while others were not shared. The non-shared ones had lower generation probabilities than the shared ones.

With 0 bases removed from V and 6 bases from J, the gap between germline ends came to 14 bases. This CDR3 contains 15 residues. The germline gives CDR1 ENHRY, CDR2 SYGVKD. The sequence was obtained from a man younger than 35 in good health. The chain joins TRBV10-3 to TRBJ1-2; possible D gene TRBD1, 5 bases. The specimen sequenced was naive CD8+ T cells sorted from blood. CDR3 loop: CAISESMIRVDGYTF. The CDR3 DNA reads TGTGCCATCAGTGAGTCGATGATCAGGGTGGATGGCTACACCTTC.